This T cell receptor beta chain was profiled in a study of shared clonotypes between healthy human individuals. Germline V gene lookup returns CDR1 KGHSH and CDR2 LQKENI. The CDR3 has 16 residues. After removal of 4 bases from V and 3 bases from J, the junction contained 5 bases not matched to a gene. Regarding this clone: As yet, its antigen is unknown.

Whole-study findings and limits: Clonotypes not shared had lower generation probabilities than those common to all four donors.

The protocol was immunoSEQ multiplex PCR, while the TCRdb copy is restricted to in-frame clones and leaves out a portion. Seen here are roughly 1,000,000 clones, about four fifths observed once, and the top ten hold under 0.6%. The source is a young man in good health. Some clones in this sample may be carry-over from other donors' samples. Sequenced: memory CD4+ T cells from PBMCs. Sample subset: CD45RA-negative fraction. The chain carries TRBV18 and TRBJ2-2, with 10 bases that match TRBD1. Here the CDR3 reads CASSRLTGGDTGELFF. The CDR3 region has the DNA TGTGCCAGCTCACGACTGACAGGGGGCGACACCGGGGAGCTGTTTTTT.